Given below is one T cell receptor beta chain in context. Its target is not known. The data are from a study of somatic mutations in cytotoxic T cells in rheumatoid arthritis. Looking at the study overall: Blood (around 27 ml EDTA) from each patient was taken right after diagnosis, before any treatment.

This table comes from immunoSEQ multiplex PCR, and its TCRdb copy is limited to in-frame clones, with some not included. The sample carries about 4,800 clones, approximately 78% recorded once. V was trimmed by 3 bases and J by 1 base, leaving 6 bases between them. Germline CDR1 is SQVTM and CDR2 is ANQGSEA. CDR3 length: 12 amino acids. Regarding the study as a whole: The identity of the antigens targeted by the expanded CD8+ clones remained unknown.

This rearrangement joins TRBV29-1 to TRBJ1-1; unclear D gene. The TCR comes from a man in his forties with rheumatoid arthritis. Sequencing used CD8+ T cells sorted from blood, obtained at a follow-up visit. The CDR3 loop reads CSVEERNTEAFF. The DNA of the CDR3 is TGCAGCGTTGAGGAACGGAACACTGAAGCTTTCTTT.